Sequencing of this T cell receptor (beta chain) was carried out in a study of blood T cells in healthy people across ages. Findings and limits, study-wide: Diversity of TCR beta correlated strongly with naive T cell percentage. Age showed a roughly linear inverse relationship with TCR beta diversity per million T cells. Donor CMV status was unknown, possibly confounding expanded clonotype changes.

Germline V gene sequence: CDR1 MNHEY, CDR2 SVGEGT. J gave up 5 bases and V 0 bases, and 2 bases lay outside the gene matches. This CDR3 region has 15 residues. As regards this clonotype: Antigen specificity is unknown.

Using a J-beta primer mix together with a sample-barcoded 5' primer, a second PCR was run for about 7 to 12 cycles. TCRdb analysed the 5' RACE reads with MiXCR anew, one entry per CDR3 protein. The sample shows some 1.7 million distinct CDR3 sequences, about 30% of them seen only once. Researchers isolated at least 7 million PBMCs per sample. V and J are TRBV6-2 or TRBV6-3 and TRBJ2-1, with 9 nucleotides matching TRBD1. This TCR derives from a woman in her twenties or thirties in good health. The specimen was blood. CDR3 region: CASSYSGTGHNEQFF. In nucleotides, the CDR3 is TGTGCCAGCAGTTACTCGGGGACAGGGCACAATGAGCAGTTCTTC.